The 8 T cell receptor beta chains below were found in one sample sequenced in a study of CD8 T cells in ankylosing spondylitis (TCRdb year 2017). Library preparation employed 5' RACE. Instrument on record: Illumina HiSeq 2500. TCRdb redid the processing of the public reads, applying fastp at Q25 and MiXCR, and retained in-frame beta chains. Rows are unified per CDR3 protein, each entry keeping the most common DNA and genes. Here the sample has roughly 120,000 distinct CDR3 sequences; about 7% occur a single time. The leading ten clones occupy approximately 12% of the sample. Input material: blood, either unsorted or a sorted T cell fraction (not recorded which). These receptors originate from a male donor with ankylosing spondylitis or in good health (not recorded which).

The chain recombines TRBV12-2 with TRBJ2-7. TRBV12-2 is annotated as a pseudogene. This CDR3 comprises 14 residues. The CDR3 nucleotides are TGTGCAAGTCGCTTAGCGCGGATGGGATTGGAGCAGTACTTC. The encoded protein is CASRLARMGLEQYF.

In this sample, this clonotype turned up many times. V is TRBV7-8 and J is TRBJ2-2; 11 nucleotides align to TRBD2. Trimming cost V 1 base and J 5 bases; bases outside gene matches: 6. CDR3 size: 17 residues. Germline CDR1 is SGHVS and CDR2 is FQNEAQ. The CDR3 DNA reads TGTGCCAGCAGCTTAGGGGTAGCGGGGGGGGAAACCGGGGAGCTGTTTTTT. It translates to CASSLGVAGGETGELFF. Looking up the rest from reference TRBV7-8 and TRBJ2-2 gives the full variable domain: GAGVSQSPRYKVAKRGQDVALRCDPISGHVSLFWYQQALGQGPEFLTYFQNEAQLDKSGLPSDRFFAERPEGSVSTLKIQRTQQEDSAVYLCASSLGVAGGETGELFFGEGSRLTVL.

This clonotype has a count of ten or more. The rearrangement uses TRBV7-2 and TRBJ1-2; possibly TRBD1 for D (5 bases). This CDR3 spans 14 amino acids. Germline V gives CDR1 SGHTA, CDR2 FQGNSA. Trimming left V 2 bases short and J 4 bases short, with 11 bases between. CDR3 nucleotides: TGTGCCAGCAGCTTAATGGGCGGGGGCTATGGCTACACCTTC. Residues: CASSLMGGGYGYTF.

This clonotype came up many times. The V and J genes are TRBV20-1 and TRBJ2-3, with D hard to call. CDR1 and CDR2 from the germline V gene are DFQATT and SNEGSKA (reference sequence). This CDR3 is built from 12 residues. Between the trimmed V and J ends, which lost 1 base and 2 bases, there was a span of 4 bases. The CDR3 nucleotides read TGCAGTGCTAGAGGCACCACAGATACGCAGTATTTT. Its translation is CSARGTTDTQYF.

The table lists this clonotype with many counts. This chain joins TRBV5-1 and TRBJ2-7, with D uncertain. CDR1 is SGHRS, CDR2 YFSETQ, per germline. Deletions cut 5 bases from V and 4 bases from J, with 7 bases between. CDR3 size: 11 residues. CDR3 sequence reads: CASSSIYEQYF. For the CDR3, the DNA is TGCGCCAGCAGTTCGATTTACGAGCAGTACTTC.

At least ten counts were recorded for this clonotype. V is TRBV29-1 and J is TRBJ1-4; no clear D gene. The germline CDR1 and CDR2 sequences are SQVTM and ANQGSEA. The CDR3 has 15 amino acids. V shed 7 bases and J shed 8 bases, with 23 bases lying between them. CDR3 residues: CSAGSWAMESEKLFF. The DNA of the CDR3 is TGCAGCGCCGGGAGCTGGGCCATGGAGTCGGAAAAACTGTTTTTT.

This clonotype has at least ten counts. The chain links TRBV5-1 to TRBJ1-2; 9 bases are a match to TRBD1. The germline V gene encodes CDR1 SGHRS and CDR2 YFSETQ. CDR3 length: 13 residues. Unmatched junction bases numbered 5, after V lost 3 bases and J lost 8 bases. This CDR3 reads CASSYWTGDGYTF. Here the CDR3 DNA reads TGCGCCAGCAGCTACTGGACAGGGGACGGCTACACCTTC.

Many counts were recorded for this clonotype. The genes are TRBV20-1 and TRBJ1-5; D is ambiguous. The V and J ends lost 0 bases and 3 bases respectively, with 3 bases between them. The V gene's germline CDR1 is DFQATT and CDR2 SNEGSKA (reference sequence). The CDR3 length is 12 residues. The CDR3 region is CSARDTNQPQHF. CDR3 nucleotides: TGCAGTGCTAGAGACACCAATCAGCCCCAGCATTTT.